The source of this T cell receptor beta chain is a study of T cell repertoires in cytomegalovirus infection. Comments on this clonotype: The antigen is undetermined.

General study findings and limits: In two of eight donors, the top clonotype was HLA-C-restricted CMV-specific.

V lost 1 base and J 2 bases, leaving 12 bases between the germline ends. This CDR3 spans 16 amino acids. Germline values: CDR1 SEHNR, CDR2 FQNEAQ (reference sequence). MiXCR, applied by TCRdb to the reads, yields one record per CDR3 protein. The sample consists of roughly 630,000 distinct CDR3 sequences, 20% to 25% of them appearing once. The sample was CD8+ T cells from PBMCs. The V gene is TRBV7-9, the J gene TRBJ2-1, with D possibly TRBD2 on 6 matching bases. The receptor was derived from a human donor in good health (CMV status not recorded). Some clones in this sample may be carry-over from other donors' samples. The chain's CDR3 is CASSLVGRLTYNEQFF. The CDR3, as DNA: TGTGCCAGCAGCTTAGTCGGGAGATTAACCTACAATGAGCAGTTCTTC. The entire variable domain, with the rest obtained from reference TRBV7-9 and TRBJ2-1, is as follows: DTGVSQNPRHKITKRGQNVTFRCDPISEHNRLYWYRQTLGQGPEFLTYFQNEAQLEKSRLLSDRFSAERPKGSFSTLEIQRTEQGDSAMYLCASSLVGRLTYNEQFFGPGTRLTVL.